This T cell receptor beta chain was recorded in a study of neurological immune-mediated disorders. Study observations and caveats: None of the CDR3 amino acid sequences in expanded clones turned up in more than one subject, which points to private repertoires in all groups. HTLV-1-associated myelopathy had the most TCR clonal expansion, and multiple sclerosis had the least, less than healthy controls.

Each TCR transcript was tagged with a 10-nucleotide random UMI during 5'RACE. TCRdb re-called the 5' RACE reads through MiXCR, storing one row per CDR3 protein. The sample has approximately 58,000 distinct CDR3 sequences; approximately 9.2% are singletons. Trimming cost V 10 bases and J 0 bases; bases outside gene matches: 13. The CDR3 loop spans 16 amino acids. Germline V CDR1 and CDR2: ENHRY, SYGVKD. This clonotype was found many times. Its antigen is not identified. Time point: longitudinal time-point 3. 2 million unsorted PBMCs were stored in RNAlater at -80 °C before RNA extraction. This sequence joins TRBV10-3 and TRBJ2-3; 7 bases align to TRBD2. This TCR came from a woman aged 40 to 50 in good health. Sequencing input: PBMCs. This chain's CDR3 is CATASPLAASTDTQYF. The DNA for the CDR3 is TGTGCCACCGCCAGCCCGCTAGCGGCAAGCACAGATACGCAGTATTTT.